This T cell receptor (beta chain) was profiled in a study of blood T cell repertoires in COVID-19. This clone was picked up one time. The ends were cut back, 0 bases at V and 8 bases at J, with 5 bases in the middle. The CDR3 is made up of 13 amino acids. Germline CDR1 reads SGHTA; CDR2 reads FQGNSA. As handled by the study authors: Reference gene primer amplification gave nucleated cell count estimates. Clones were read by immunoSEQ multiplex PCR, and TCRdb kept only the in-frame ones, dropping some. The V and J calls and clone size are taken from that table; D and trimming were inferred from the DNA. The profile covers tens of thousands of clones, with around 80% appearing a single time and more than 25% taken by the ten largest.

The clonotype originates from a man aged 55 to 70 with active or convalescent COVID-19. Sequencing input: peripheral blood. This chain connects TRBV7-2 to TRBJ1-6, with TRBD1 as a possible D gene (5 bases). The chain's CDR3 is CASSLAGDSPLHF. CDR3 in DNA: TGTGCCAGCAGCTTAGCAGGGGATTCACCCCTCCACTTT.